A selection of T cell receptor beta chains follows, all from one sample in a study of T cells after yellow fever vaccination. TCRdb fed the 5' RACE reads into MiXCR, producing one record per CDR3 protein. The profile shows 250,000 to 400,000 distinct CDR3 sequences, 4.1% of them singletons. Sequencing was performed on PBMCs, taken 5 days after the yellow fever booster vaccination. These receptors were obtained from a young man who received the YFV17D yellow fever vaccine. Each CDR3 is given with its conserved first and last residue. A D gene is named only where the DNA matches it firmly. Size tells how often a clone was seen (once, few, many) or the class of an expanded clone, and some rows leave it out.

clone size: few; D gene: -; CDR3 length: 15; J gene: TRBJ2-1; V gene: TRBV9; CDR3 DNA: TGTGCCAGCAGCGTAGAAGGGGCCCCCTACAATGAGCAGTTCTTC; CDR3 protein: CASSVEGAPYNEQFF
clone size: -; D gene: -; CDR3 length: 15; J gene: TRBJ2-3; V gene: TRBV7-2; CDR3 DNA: TGTGCCAGCAGCTCGGGGGCGGGGCGCGTCGATACGCAGTATTTT; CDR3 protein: CASSSGAGRVDTQYF
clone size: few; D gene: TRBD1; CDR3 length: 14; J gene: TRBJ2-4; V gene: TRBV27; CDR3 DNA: TGTGCCAGCAGTTTTGCGGGACAGGGAGACATTCAGTACTTC; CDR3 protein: CASSFAGQGDIQYF
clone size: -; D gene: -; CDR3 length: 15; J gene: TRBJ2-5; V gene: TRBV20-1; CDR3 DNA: TGCAGTGCTAGAGGGGCACGAAATTCCCAAGAGACCCAGTACTTC; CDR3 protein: CSARGARNSQETQYF
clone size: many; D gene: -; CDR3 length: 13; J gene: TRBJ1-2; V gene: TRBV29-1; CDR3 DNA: TGCAGCGACCGAGAAGGAGCCCTATATGGCTACACCTTC; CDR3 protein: CSDREGALYGYTF
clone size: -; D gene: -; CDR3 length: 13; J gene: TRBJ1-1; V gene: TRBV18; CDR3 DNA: TGTGCCAGCTCACAGGGCGAAAACACTGAAGCTTTCTTT; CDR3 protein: CASSQGENTEAFF
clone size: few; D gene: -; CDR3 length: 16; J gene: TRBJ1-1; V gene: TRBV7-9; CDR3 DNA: TGTGCCAGCAGCGAACTTGGGACGGCGGTGGACACTGAAGCTTTCTTT; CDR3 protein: CASSELGTAVDTEAFF
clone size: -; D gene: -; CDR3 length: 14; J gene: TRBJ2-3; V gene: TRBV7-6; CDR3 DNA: TGTGCCAGCAGCTCTACGGGGCTCACAGATACGCAGTATTTT; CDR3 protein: CASSSTGLTDTQYF
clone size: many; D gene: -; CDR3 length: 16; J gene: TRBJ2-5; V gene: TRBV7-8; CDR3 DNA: TGTGCCAGCAGCTTAGTGAGGAGCCTACCCGGAGAGACCCAGTACTTC; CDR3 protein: CASSLVRSLPGETQYF
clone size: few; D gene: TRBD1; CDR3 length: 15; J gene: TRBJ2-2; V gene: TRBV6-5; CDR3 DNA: TGTGCCAGCAGTCACGCGGCAGGGGGTACCGGGGAGCTGTTTTTT; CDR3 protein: CASSHAAGGTGELFF
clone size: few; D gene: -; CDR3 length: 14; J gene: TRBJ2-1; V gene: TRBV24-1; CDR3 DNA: TGTGCCACCAGTGAACCTAGCTCCTACAATGAGCAGTTCTTC; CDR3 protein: CATSEPSSYNEQFF
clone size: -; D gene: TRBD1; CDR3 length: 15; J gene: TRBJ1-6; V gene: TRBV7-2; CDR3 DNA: TGTGCCAGCAGCTTAAATACAGGGGAGTATTCACCCCTCCACTTT; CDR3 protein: CASSLNTGEYSPLHF
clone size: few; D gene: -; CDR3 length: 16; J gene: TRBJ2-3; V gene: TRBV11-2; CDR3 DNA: TGTGCCAGCAGCTTCCTCGGTCCCAGCTTCACAGATACGCAGTATTTT; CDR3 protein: CASSFLGPSFTDTQYF
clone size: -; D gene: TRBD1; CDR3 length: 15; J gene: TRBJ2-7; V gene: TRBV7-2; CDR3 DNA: TGTGCCAGCAGCTCGGGACAGGGGGCGCTTTACGAGCAGTACTTC; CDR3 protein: CASSSGQGALYEQYF
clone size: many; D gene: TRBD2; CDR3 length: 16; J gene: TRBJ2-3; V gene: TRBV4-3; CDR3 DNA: TGCGCCAGCAGCCAAGGTCCTAGCGGGGCGGGGGATACGCAGTATTTT; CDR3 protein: CASSQGPSGAGDTQYF
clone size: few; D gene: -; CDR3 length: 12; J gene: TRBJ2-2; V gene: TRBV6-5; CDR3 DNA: TGTGCCAGCGCCCGAGCCACCGGGGAGCTGTTTTTT; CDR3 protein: CASARATGELFF
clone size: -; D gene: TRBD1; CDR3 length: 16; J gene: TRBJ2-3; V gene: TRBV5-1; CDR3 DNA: TGCGCCAGCAGCTTAGAAATACAGGGGGCGTCAGATACGCAGTATTTT; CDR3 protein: CASSLEIQGASDTQYF
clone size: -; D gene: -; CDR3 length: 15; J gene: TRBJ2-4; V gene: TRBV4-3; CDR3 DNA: TGCGCCAGCAGCCCACAAGAGGGGCAATGGGACATTCAGTACTTC; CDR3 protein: CASSPQEGQWDIQYF
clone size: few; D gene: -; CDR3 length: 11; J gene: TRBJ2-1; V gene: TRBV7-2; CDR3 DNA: TGTGCCAGCAGCTTCGCATATGAGCAGTTCTTC; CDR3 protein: CASSFAYEQFF
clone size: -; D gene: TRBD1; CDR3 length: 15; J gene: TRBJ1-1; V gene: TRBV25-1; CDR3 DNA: TGTGCCAGCGATGAAGGGACAGGAGGGAACACTGAAGCTTTCTTT; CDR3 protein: CASDEGTGGNTEAFF
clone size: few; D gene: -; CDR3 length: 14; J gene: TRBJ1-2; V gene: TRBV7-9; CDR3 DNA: TGTGCCAGCCGAGACCGCTTGGATGTCTATGGCTACACCTTC; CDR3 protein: CASRDRLDVYGYTF
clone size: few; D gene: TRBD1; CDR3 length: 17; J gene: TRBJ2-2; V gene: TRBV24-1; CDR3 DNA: TGTGCCACCAGTGATCCGATACAGGGGGCCTCACCGGGGGAGCTGTTTTTT; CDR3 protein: CATSDPIQGASPGELFF
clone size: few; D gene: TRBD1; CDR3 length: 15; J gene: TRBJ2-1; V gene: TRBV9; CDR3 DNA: TGTGCCAGCAGCGTAGGAAGGGGGCCCTACAATGAGCAGTTCTTC; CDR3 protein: CASSVGRGPYNEQFF
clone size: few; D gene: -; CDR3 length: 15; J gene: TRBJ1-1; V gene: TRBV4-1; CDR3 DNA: TGCGCCAGCAGCCAAGATCCCGCCCAAGGCACTGAAGCTTTCTTT; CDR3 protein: CASSQDPAQGTEAFF
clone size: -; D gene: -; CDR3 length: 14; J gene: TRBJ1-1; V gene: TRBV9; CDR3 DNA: TGTGCCAGCAGCGTAGTCGCAGGGAACACTGAAGCTTTCTTT; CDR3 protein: CASSVVAGNTEAFF
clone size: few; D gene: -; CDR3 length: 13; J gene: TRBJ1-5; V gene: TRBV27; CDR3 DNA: TGTGCCAGCAGTTTAGGGGGGAGACAGCCCCAGCATTTT; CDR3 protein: CASSLGGRQPQHF
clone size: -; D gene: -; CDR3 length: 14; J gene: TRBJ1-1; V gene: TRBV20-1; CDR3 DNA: TGCAGTGCTAGAGAGGGTGAAGGGAACACTGAAGCTTTCTTT; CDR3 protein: CSAREGEGNTEAFF
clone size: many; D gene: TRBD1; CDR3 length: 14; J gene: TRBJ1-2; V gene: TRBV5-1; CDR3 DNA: TGCGCCAGCAGCCAACTACAGGGGGCGCAGGGCTACACCTTC; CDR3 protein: CASSQLQGAQGYTF
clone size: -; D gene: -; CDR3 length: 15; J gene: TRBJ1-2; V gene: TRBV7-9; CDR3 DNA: TGTGCCAGCAGCCCCGAGACACTTCCTAACTATGGCTACACCTTC; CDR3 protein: CASSPETLPNYGYTF
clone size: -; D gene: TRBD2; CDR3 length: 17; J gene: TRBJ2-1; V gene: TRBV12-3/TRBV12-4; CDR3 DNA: TGTGCCAGCAGTGGGCGACTAGCGGGGGGCCTGGACAATGAGCAGTTCTTC; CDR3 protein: CASSGRLAGGLDNEQFF
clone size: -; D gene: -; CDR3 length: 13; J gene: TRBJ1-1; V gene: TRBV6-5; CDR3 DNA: TGTGCCAGCAGTCTGAGGGATTTTACTGAAGCTTTCTTT; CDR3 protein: CASSLRDFTEAFF
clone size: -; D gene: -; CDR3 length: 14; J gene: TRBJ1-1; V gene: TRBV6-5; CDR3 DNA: TGTGCCAGCACCACGGGACTCCAGAACACTGAAGCTTTCTTT; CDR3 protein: CASTTGLQNTEAFF
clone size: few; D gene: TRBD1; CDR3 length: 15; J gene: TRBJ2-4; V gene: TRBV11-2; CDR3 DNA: TGTGCCAGCAGCACCGTACAGGGGGCGAGAGGCATTCAGTACTTC; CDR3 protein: CASSTVQGARGIQYF
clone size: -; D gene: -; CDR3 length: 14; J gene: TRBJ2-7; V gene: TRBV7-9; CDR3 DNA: TGTGCCAGCAGCTTTCAGGACAGCTCCTACGAGCAGTACTTC; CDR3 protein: CASSFQDSSYEQYF
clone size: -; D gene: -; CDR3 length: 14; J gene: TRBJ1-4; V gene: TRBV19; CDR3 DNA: TGTGCCAGTAGTATCTTAGCAACTAATGAAAAACTGTTTTTT; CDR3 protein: CASSILATNEKLFF
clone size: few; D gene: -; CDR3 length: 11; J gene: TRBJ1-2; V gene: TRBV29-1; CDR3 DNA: TGCAGCGTTCCTCACAGGGACGGCTACACCTTC; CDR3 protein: CSVPHRDGYTF
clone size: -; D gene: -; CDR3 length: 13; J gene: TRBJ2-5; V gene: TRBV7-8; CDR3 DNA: TGTGCCAGCAGCTTAGGGGGCCAGGGGACCCAGTACTTC; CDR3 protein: CASSLGGQGTQYF
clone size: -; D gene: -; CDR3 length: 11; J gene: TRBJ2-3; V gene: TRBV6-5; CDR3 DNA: TGTGCCTCCCTTTCGGGAGATACGCAGTATTTT; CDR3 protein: CASLSGDTQYF
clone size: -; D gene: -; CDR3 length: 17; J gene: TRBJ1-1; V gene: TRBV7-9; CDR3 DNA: TGTGCCAGCAGCTTAATGGGCGGCCGTTCCACCGGGACGGGGGCTTTCTTT; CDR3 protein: CASSLMGGRSTGTGAFF
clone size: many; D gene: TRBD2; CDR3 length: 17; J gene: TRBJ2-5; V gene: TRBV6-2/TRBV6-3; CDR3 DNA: TGTGCCAGCAGTTACTCGGTAGCGGGGGCCACGAGGGAGACCCAGTACTTC; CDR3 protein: CASSYSVAGATRETQYF
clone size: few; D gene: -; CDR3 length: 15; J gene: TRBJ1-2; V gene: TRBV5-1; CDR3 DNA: TGCGCCAGCAGCTTGGAGTGGGGAGATAACTATGGCTACACCTTC; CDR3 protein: CASSLEWGDNYGYTF
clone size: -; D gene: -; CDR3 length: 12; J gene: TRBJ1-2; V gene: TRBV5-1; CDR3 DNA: TGCGCCAGCAGCTTGGGGTTGGGCGGCTACACCTTC; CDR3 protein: CASSLGLGGYTF
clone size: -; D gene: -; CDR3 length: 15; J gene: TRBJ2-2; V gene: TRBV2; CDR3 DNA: TGTGCCAGCAGTGAAATAGGGGCGAACACCGGGGAGCTGTTTTTT; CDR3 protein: CASSEIGANTGELFF
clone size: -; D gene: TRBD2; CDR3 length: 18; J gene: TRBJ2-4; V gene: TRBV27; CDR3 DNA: TGTGCCAGCAGACGGGGACTAGCGGGGGGAATAGCCAAAAACATTCAGTACTTC; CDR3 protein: CASRRGLAGGIAKNIQYF
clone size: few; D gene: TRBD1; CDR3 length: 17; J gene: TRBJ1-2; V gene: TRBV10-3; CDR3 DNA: TGTGCCATCAAACCCCTGGCTGGGACAGGGAAGGAACATGGCTACACCTTC; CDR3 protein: CAIKPLAGTGKEHGYTF
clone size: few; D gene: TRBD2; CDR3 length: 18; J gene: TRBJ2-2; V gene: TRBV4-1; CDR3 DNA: TGCGCCAGCAGCCAAGACGGCGCGGGGGGATTAAAGACCGGGGAGCTGTTTTTT; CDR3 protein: CASSQDGAGGLKTGELFF
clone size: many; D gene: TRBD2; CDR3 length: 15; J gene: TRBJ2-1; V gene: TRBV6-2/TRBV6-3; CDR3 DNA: TGTGCCAGCAGAATAGCGGGGGCTAATTGGAATGAGCAGTTCTTC; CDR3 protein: CASRIAGANWNEQFF
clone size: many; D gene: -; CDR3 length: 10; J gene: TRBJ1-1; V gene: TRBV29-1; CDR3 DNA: TGCAGCGTCGGGGACACTGAAGCTTTCTTT; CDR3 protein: CSVGDTEAFF
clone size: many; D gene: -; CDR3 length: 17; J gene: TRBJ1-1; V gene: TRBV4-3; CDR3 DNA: TGCGCCAGCAGCCAAGCCTCCGGGGCCATAATGAACACTGAAGCTTTCTTT; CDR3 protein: CASSQASGAIMNTEAFF
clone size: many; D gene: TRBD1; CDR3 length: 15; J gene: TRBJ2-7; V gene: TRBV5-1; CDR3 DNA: TGCGCCAGCAGCCCCGGACAGGGGCTTCTCTACGAGCAGTACTTC; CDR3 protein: CASSPGQGLLYEQYF